This T cell receptor beta chain appears in the sequencing data of a study of cytomegalovirus exposure and HLA in healthy donors. General observations from the study: A later analysis found that most CMV-associated TCR beta chains appeared HLA-restricted.

Worth noting for this clone: The antigen remains unidentified.

Vbeta (60) and Jbeta (13) primers were used in the PCR. Generated by immunoSEQ multiplex PCR, the TCRdb table keeps only in-frame clones and is missing some. Of about 200,000 clones in the sample, roughly 79% were seen once. Material: PBMCs. This TCR was recovered from a man younger than 40 in good health and CMV-seronegative.

In DNA form, the CDR3 reads TGTGCCAGCAGTTTCGCCCAGAGGCGAACTAATGAAAAACTGTTTTTT. Translating gives CASSFAQRRTNEKLFF. The gene calls are TRBV27 and TRBJ1-4; D gene ambiguous. This CDR3 is 16 amino acids long. The V end lost 3 bases, the J end lost 1 base, and 12 bases lay between the germline ends. CDR1 MNHEY and CDR2 SMNVEV come from the germline V gene (reference sequence).